One and the same sample provided the 2 T cell receptor beta chains below, sequenced in a study of CD8+ T cells in alopecia areata. RNA, once extracted, was reverse transcribed into cDNA for use as the sequencing template. The assay was immunoSEQ multiplex PCR, and TCRdb's table has in-frame clones only and misses some. The sample has 150,000 to 190,000 clones, 40% to 65% seen once. Sequenced material: CD8+ T cells sorted from blood, taken at week 0. These receptors were collected from a human donor with alopecia areata.

This sequence joins TRBV9 and TRBJ1-1; D ambiguous. The ends were cut back, 2 bases at V and 6 bases at J, with 8 bases in the middle. The V gene's germline CDR1 is SGDLS and CDR2 YYNGEE. CDR3 size: 12 residues. CDR3 DNA: TGTGCCAGCAGCGTGGTCACCCCTGAAGCTTTCTTT. Protein product: CASSVVTPEAFF.

The V call is TRBV9, the J call TRBJ2-4; a possible D gene is TRBD2 (5 bases). Germline loops: CDR1 SGDLS, CDR2 YYNGEE. V gave up 0 bases and J gave up 3 bases, with 10 bases separating them. This CDR3 comprises 15 residues. CDR3 region: CASSVAGLDKNIQYF. In DNA form, the CDR3 reads TGTGCCAGCAGCGTAGCGGGGTTGGACAAAAACATTCAGTACTTC.